This T cell receptor beta chain originates from a study of shared clonotypes between healthy human individuals. Clones were read by immunoSEQ multiplex PCR, and TCRdb kept only the in-frame ones, dropping some. The sample carries 450,000 to 500,000 clones, about 84% recorded once. The sample holds a few counts of this clone. V lost 1 base, J lost 6 bases, and 14 bases lay in between. CDR1 is SGHRS, CDR2 YFSETQ, per germline. The CDR3 has 14 amino acids. The source is a woman in her forties in good health. Some clones in this sample may be carry-over from other donors' samples. The chain joins TRBV5-1 to TRBJ2-7; D unclear. Sequences were obtained from PBMCs. CDR3 region: CASSLQPDPGEQYF. Written as DNA, the CDR3 is TGCGCCAGCAGCTTGCAACCGGACCCGGGCGAGCAGTACTTC.